This TCR beta chain stems from a study of cytomegalovirus exposure and HLA in healthy donors. PCR used 60 Vbeta primers and 13 Jbeta primers. The data were produced by immunoSEQ multiplex PCR, yet TCRdb's version contains in-frame clones alone and is incomplete. Of hundreds of thousands of clones listed, about 79% were seen once; the top ten hold 1.8%. Study-wide points: The Asian-associated ancestry cluster reportedly had fewer N-insertions than the approximately 700-donor mean in a later analysis. There were some public TCRs occurring in many donors, but most TCR sequences were rare. Further analysis was carried out later, and it showed several of the most significant clusters appearing linked to common viral pathogens. With further analysis later on, most CMV-associated TCR beta chains appeared HLA-restricted.

Remarks on this clone: Antigen unknown.

The TCR comes from a male donor in good health and CMV-seronegative. The sequenced sample consisted of PBMCs.

The CDR3, as DNA: TGTGCCAGCGGGGGGGGATACGAGCAGTACTTC. Translated, it gives CASGGGYEQYF. The chain couples TRBV9 to TRBJ2-7; 7 nucleotides line up with TRBD2. The V segment lost 7 bases and the J segment 4 bases; nucleotides outside the gene matches: 2. Germline CDR1 reads SGDLS; CDR2 reads YYNGEE. The CDR3 sequence is 11 residues long.